This T cell receptor beta chain comes out of a study of cytomegalovirus exposure and HLA in healthy donors. Looked up from germline, CDR1 is MGHRA and CDR2 is YSYEKL. The CDR3 extends over 15 amino acids. V shed 2 bases, J shed 11 bases, and the junction held 14 bases outside the gene matches. Sequencing used immunoSEQ multiplex PCR; TCRdb keeps in-frame clones, though not all of them. Of some 170,000 clones in the sample, approximately 87% are singletons; the top ten hold approximately 1.5%. The sequence came from a woman aged 30 to 39 in good health and CMV-seronegative. This sequence joins TRBV4-1 and TRBJ1-1, with 7 bases lining up with TRBD1. Sequences were obtained from PBMCs. Here the CDR3 reads CASSQRDSTRQGAFF. For the CDR3, the DNA is TGCGCCAGCAGCCAACGGGACAGCACCCGGCAGGGGGCTTTCTTT.